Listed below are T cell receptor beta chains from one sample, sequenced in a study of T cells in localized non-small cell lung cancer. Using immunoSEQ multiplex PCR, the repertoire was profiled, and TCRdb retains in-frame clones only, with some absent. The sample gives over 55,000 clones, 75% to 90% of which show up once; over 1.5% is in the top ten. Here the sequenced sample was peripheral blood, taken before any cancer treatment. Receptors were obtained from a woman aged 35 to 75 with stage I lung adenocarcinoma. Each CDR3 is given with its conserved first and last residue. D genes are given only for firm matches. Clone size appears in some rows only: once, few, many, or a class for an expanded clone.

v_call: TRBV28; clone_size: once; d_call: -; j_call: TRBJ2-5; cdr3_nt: TGTGCCAGCAGGAGAACAGGGCAAGAGACCCAGTACTTC; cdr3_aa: CASRRTGQETQYF
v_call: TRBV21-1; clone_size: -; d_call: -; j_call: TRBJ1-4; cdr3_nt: TGTGCCAGCAGCAAATGGGGGATCGCAACTAATGAAAAACTGTTTTTT; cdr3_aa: CASSKWGIATNEKLFF
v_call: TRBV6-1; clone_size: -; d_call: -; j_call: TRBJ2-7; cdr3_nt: TGTGCCAGCTGTCTCAGGGCCGACCCTCTCTACGAGCAGTACTTC; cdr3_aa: CASCLRADPLYEQYF
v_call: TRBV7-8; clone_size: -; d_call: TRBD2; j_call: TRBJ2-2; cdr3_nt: TGTGCCAGCAGCCTTCGCTTTTGGACTAGCGGGGTGGCGGGGACCGGGGAGCTGTTTTTT; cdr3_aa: CASSLRFWTSGVAGTGELFF
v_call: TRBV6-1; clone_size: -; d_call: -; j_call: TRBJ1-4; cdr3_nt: TGTGCCACCGAACAGGGTCCGTCTAATGAAAAACTGTTTTTT; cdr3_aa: CATEQGPSNEKLFF
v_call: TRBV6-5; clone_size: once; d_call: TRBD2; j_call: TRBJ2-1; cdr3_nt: TGTGCCAGCAGTTATAGCGGGAGATCCTACAATGAGCAGTTCTTC; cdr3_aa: CASSYSGRSYNEQFF
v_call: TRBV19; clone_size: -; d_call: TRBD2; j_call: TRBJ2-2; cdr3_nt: TGTGCCAGTACTAATATCTTGGGGAGCGGGAGAGACACCGGGGAGCTGTTTTTT; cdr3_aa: CASTNILGSGRDTGELFF
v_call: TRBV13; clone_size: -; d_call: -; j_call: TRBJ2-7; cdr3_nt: TGTGCCAGCAGCTTAAGGCCCCAGCTGGGCTACGAGCAGTACTTC; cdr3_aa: CASSLRPQLGYEQYF
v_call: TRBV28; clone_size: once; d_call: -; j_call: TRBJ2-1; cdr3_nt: TGTGCCAGCAGTCCGGTGGGATCCTACAATGAGCAGTTCTTC; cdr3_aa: CASSPVGSYNEQFF
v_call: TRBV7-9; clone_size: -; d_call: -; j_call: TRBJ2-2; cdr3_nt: TGTGCCAGCAGCATGCTTGGGGCCCTAACCGGGGAGCTGTTTTTT; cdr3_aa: CASSMLGALTGELFF
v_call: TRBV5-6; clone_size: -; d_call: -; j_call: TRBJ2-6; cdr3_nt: TGTGCCACCCGGGGGGCGGGGGACTCTGGGGCCAACGTCCTGACTTTC; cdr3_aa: CATRGAGDSGANVLTF
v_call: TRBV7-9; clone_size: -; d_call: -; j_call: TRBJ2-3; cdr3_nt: TGTGCCAGCACGGTGTCAGGGGCAGATACGCAGTATTTT; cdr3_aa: CASTVSGADTQYF
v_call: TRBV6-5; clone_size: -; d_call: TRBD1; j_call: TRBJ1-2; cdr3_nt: TGTGCCAGCAGTTATCTGCAGGGGGAGGACTATGGCTACACCTTC; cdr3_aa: CASSYLQGEDYGYTF
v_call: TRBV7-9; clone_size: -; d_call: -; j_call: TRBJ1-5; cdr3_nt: TGTGCCAGAACAGGAGCCAATCAGCCCCAGCATTTT; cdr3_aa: CARTGANQPQHF
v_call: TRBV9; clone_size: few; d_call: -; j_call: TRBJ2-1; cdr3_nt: TGTGCCAGCCAGAGGGGAGGGCGGTCCACTCAGGGGAATGAGCAGTTCTTC; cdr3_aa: CASQRGGRSTQGNEQFF
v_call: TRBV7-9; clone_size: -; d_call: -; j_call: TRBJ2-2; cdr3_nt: TGTGCCAGCAGCCGTGGGGCCGGGGAGCTGTTTTTT; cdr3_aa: CASSRGAGELFF